This TCR beta chain was identified during a study of cytomegalovirus exposure and HLA in healthy donors. The sample holds one count of this clone. The PCR ran on 60 Vbeta and 13 Jbeta primers. The data were produced by immunoSEQ multiplex PCR, yet TCRdb's version contains in-frame clones alone and is incomplete. This table has 150,000 to 200,000 clones, about 88% appearing once. The TCR comes from a man younger than 35 in good health and CMV-seropositive. Sequencing used PBMCs.

CDR3 nucleotides: TGTGCCAGCAGCTCTGGCGGGGGGGGCTACGAGCAGTACTTC. Protein sequence: CASSSGGGGYEQYF. The chain is built from TRBV11-1 and TRBJ2-7, with 9 bases aligning to TRBD2. The CDR3 is 14 amino acids. The germline gives CDR1 SGHAT, CDR2 FQDESV (reference sequence). With V trimmed by 4 bases and J by 3 bases, 4 bases remained unmatched.